This T cell receptor beta chain was captured in a study of blood T cell repertoires in COVID-19. The V and J ends lost 6 bases and 2 bases respectively, with 13 bases between them. CDR3 length: 14 residues. Germline V CDR1 and CDR2: MNHEY, SVGAGI. Original methodology: Nucleated cell number was recorded as an estimate derived from reference gene primer amplification. TCRdb's copy holds only in-frame clones and misses some; the assay was immunoSEQ multiplex PCR. The V and J calls and clone size were taken over from that table, and D and trimming were inferred from the DNA. The sample has a few hundred thousand clones, 80% to 90% seen once.

The material sequenced was peripheral blood. This receptor was identified in a man in his fifties or sixties with active or convalescent COVID-19. The chain employs TRBV6-5 and TRBJ1-1; the D gene is possibly TRBD1 (6 bases). Here the CDR3 DNA reads TGTGCCAGCAGCCAACGAGGGGGTAACACTGAAGCTTTCTTT. It yields the protein CASSQRGGNTEAFF.